This entry lists 5 T cell receptor beta chains sequenced from one sample in a study of T cell responses to AZD1222 COVID-19 vaccine. Sequencing used immunoSEQ multiplex PCR; TCRdb keeps in-frame clones, though not all of them. Of around 120,000 clones in the sample, around 85% are singletons; the top ten hold 2.4%. Sequencing used peripheral blood, obtained on day 0 of AZD1222 vaccination. The receptors originated from an adult in good health.

The chain couples TRBV6-5 to TRBJ1-4, with a possible D match to TRBD1 (5 bases). The V gene's germline CDR1 is MNHEY and CDR2 SVGAGI. The germline V and J ends were trimmed by 7 bases and 8 bases, with 8 bases remaining between them. This CDR3 region has 11 residues. The CDR3 region is CASTRGEKLFF. CDR3 in DNA: TGTGCCAGCACGAGGGGAGAAAAACTGTTTTTT.

This clone has just a few counts. The V gene is TRBV13, the J gene TRBJ2-5; 8 bases agree with TRBD1. The ends lost 4 bases at V and 1 base at J; junction bases unmatched: 5. Germline CDR1 and CDR2: PRHDT and FYEKMQ (reference sequence). This CDR3 comprises 15 residues. The CDR3 here is CASSSTGAIQETQYF. For the CDR3, the DNA is TGTGCCAGCAGCTCGACAGGGGCAATCCAAGAGACCCAGTACTTC. Combining the CDR3 with reference TRBV13 and TRBJ2-5 gives the whole variable domain AAGVIQSPRHLIKEKRETATLKCYPIPRHDTVYWYQQGPGQDPQFLISFYEKMQSDKGSIPDRFSAQQFSDYHSELNMSSLELGDSALYFCASSSTGAIQETQYFGPGTRLLVL.

V gene TRBV27 combines with J gene TRBJ2-7; the D call may be TRBD1 or TRBD2 (6 bases each). Trimming stripped 2 bases from V and 2 bases from J, with 16 bases between. Germline V gene sequence: CDR1 MNHEY, CDR2 SMNVEV (reference sequence). The CDR3 is 16 residues long. The DNA for the CDR3 is TGTGCCAGCAGTTTAGTCGGGGGCCAACTAACCTACGAGCAGTACTTC. Translated, it gives CASSLVGGQLTYEQYF.

V usage is TRBV19 and J usage is TRBJ2-7; no reliable D call. Trimming pared 10 bases from V and 2 bases from J, leaving 15 bases between. The CDR3 extends over 13 amino acids. Germline CDR1 reads LNHDA; CDR2 reads SQIVND (reference sequence). CDR3 sequence reads: CATTQSVAYEQYF. Here the CDR3 DNA reads TGTGCCACCACCCAGTCCGTTGCCTACGAGCAGTACTTC.

The gene calls are TRBV5-1 and TRBJ1-1, with TRBD1 matching 9 bases. The CDR3 extends over 16 amino acids. With V trimmed by 4 bases and J by 4 bases, 11 bases remained unmatched. CDR1 and CDR2 (germline): SGHRS, YFSETQ. The CDR3 is CASSPGTGRGSTEAFF. DNA of the CDR3: TGCGCCAGCAGCCCGGGGACAGGGCGGGGGAGCACTGAAGCTTTCTTT.